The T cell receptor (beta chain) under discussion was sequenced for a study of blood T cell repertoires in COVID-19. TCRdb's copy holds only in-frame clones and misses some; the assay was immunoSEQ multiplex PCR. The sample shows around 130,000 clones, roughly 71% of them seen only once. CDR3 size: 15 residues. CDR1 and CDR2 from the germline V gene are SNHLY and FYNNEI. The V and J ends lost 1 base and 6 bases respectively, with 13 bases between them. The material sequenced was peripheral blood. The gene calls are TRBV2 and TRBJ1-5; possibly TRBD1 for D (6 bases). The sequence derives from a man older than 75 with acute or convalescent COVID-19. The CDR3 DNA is TGTGCCAGCAGTGAAGAGGGAGGGGGGGGTCAGCCCCAGCATTTT. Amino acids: CASSEEGGGGQPQHF.